In its sample, the clone carrying this TCR beta chain was seen once. Antigen: not known. The use of a sample-barcoded 5' primer and a J-beta primer mix characterized a second PCR of roughly 7 to 11 cycles. Via MiXCR, TCRdb re-called the 5' RACE reads, giving one row per CDR3 protein. The sample shows about 2 million distinct CDR3 sequences, approximately 50% of them seen only once. These data originate in a study of blood T cells in healthy people across ages. Overall study results and limits: Diversity of TCR beta correlated strongly with naive T cell percentage.

Sequenced sample: blood. The sequence was obtained from a woman aged 40 to 50 in good health.

The CDR3 here is CASSPQWGTQYF. CDR3 DNA: TGTGCCAGCAGCCCGCAATGGGGGACCCAGTACTTC. J is TRBJ2-7 and V is TRBV3-1; D not resolved. The J call may be in error: the DNA end matches TRBJ2-5 better. The CDR3 runs to 12 residues. Germline V gene data show CDR1 as LGHDT and CDR2 as YNNKEL (reference sequence).